The 3 T cell receptor beta chains listed next were all sequenced from one sample in a study of blood T cell repertoires in COVID-19. Some clones are missing from TCRdb's copy, which holds only in-frame ones; the method was immunoSEQ multiplex PCR. This sample has some 100,000 clones, with roughly 86% found just once. Material: peripheral blood. These receptors were obtained from a woman aged 55-75 years with acute or convalescent COVID-19.

This chain connects TRBV25-1 to TRBJ2-7, with TRBD1 matching over 8 bases. Per germline, CDR1 MGHDK and CDR2 SYGVNS. The CDR3 covers 13 residues. The V and J ends lost 5 bases and 4 bases, in that order; junction bases with no gene match: 4. The DNA for the CDR3 is TGTGCCAGCAGTTCAGGGGGCAGGTACGAGCAGTACTTC. Its protein product is CASSSGGRYEQYF.

The rearrangement joins TRBV5-1 to TRBJ1-1; TRBD1 might be the D (6 bases). The V end lost 4 bases, the J end lost 7 bases, and 17 bases lay between the germline ends. This CDR3 region has 14 residues. In germline, CDR1 is SGHRS, CDR2 YFSETQ. The CDR3 reads CASSPMGARGEAFF. The CDR3 coding sequence is TGCGCCAGCAGCCCCATGGGGGCGAGGGGTGAAGCTTTCTTT.

The chain carries TRBV5-1 and TRBJ2-1; D unresolved. The CDR3 is 16 amino acids. From germline, CDR1 is SGHRS and CDR2 YFSETQ. The V and J ends lost 4 bases and 0 bases respectively, with 14 bases between them. In DNA, the CDR3 is TGCGCCAGCAGCCTAGAATCCCGGAGCTCCTACAATGAGCAGTTCTTC. Translation: CASSLESRSSYNEQFF.